Sequencing of this T cell receptor beta chain was carried out in a study of blood T cell repertoires in COVID-19. Profiled with immunoSEQ multiplex PCR; TCRdb holds only in-frame clones, not every one. Among fewer than 150,000 clones listed, 70% to 90% were seen once. The CDR3 length is 14 residues. Trimming left V 5 bases short and J 1 base short, with 11 bases between. Germline V CDR1 and CDR2: SGHAT, FQNNGV. The TCR was taken from a man aged 45 to 65 with acute or convalescent COVID-19. The material sequenced was peripheral blood. The V gene is TRBV11-2, the J gene TRBJ1-1, with D possibly matching TRBD1 (6 bases). The CDR3 region has the DNA TGTGCCAGCAGCCCCTGGGACAAGAACACTGAAGCTTTCTTT. As protein: CASSPWDKNTEAFF.